Below are 27 T cell receptor beta chains sequenced from a single sample in a study of T-cell memory formation after mild COVID-19. MiXCR, run by TCRdb on the 5' RACE reads, gives a single entry per CDR3 protein. The sample includes tens of thousands of distinct CDR3 sequences, around 12% seen only once; the top ten take more than 20%. Sequencing was done on a sample of PBMCs or a T cell subset sorted from them (not recorded which). The receptor source for this set is a man aged 18-30 years who had mild COVID-19 (a few samples of this study predate the infection). Cell type and time point are not known.

Only a few counts were recorded for this clonotype. This chain connects TRBV7-9 to TRBJ1-1, with 9 bases fitting TRBD1. Germline assignment: CDR1 SEHNR and CDR2 FQNEAQ (reference sequence). The CDR3 consists of 14 residues. With 5 bases clipped from V and 5 bases from J, the junction kept 6 bases outside the gene matches. CDR3 coding DNA: TGTGCCAGCAGCACAGGGGGCTTGGAAACTGAAGCTTTCTTT. This encodes CASSTGGLETEAFF.

The chain combines TRBV18 with TRBJ1-2; D possibly corresponds to TRBD1 (5 bases). The CDR3 totals 15 residues. Germline V gene lookup returns CDR1 KGHSH and CDR2 LQKENI. Between the trimmed V and J ends, which lost 0 bases and 4 bases, there was a span of 12 bases. The CDR3 region is CASSPPRSGFYGYTF. DNA of the CDR3: TGTGCCAGCTCACCACCGCGTTCAGGGTTCTATGGCTACACCTTC.

This clonotype was seen a handful of times. V and J are TRBV7-6 and TRBJ2-2; D is unclear. CDR1 and CDR2 from the germline V gene are SGHVS and FNYEAQ. The V gene lost 0 bases and the J gene lost 5 bases, with 13 bases spanning the gap. This CDR3 is built from 16 residues. The CDR3 bases are TGTGCCAGCAGCTTAGCCGCACCAGTGGGAACCGGGGAGCTGTTTTTT. Amino acid sequence: CASSLAAPVGTGELFF.

This clonotype was detected many times. This chain links TRBV5-4 with TRBJ1-1, with a tentative D call TRBD1 (6 bases). The V and J ends lost 2 bases and 7 bases respectively, with 18 bases between them. The CDR3 totals 15 residues. CDR1 is SGHNT, CDR2 YYREEE, per germline (reference sequence). The CDR3 DNA sequence: TGTGCCAGCAGCTTTGAGATCGGGGGGCAGGGTGAAGCTTTCTTT. Translation gives CASSFEIGGQGEAFF.

This chain joins TRBV7-2 and TRBJ1-2; 8 nucleotides line up with TRBD1. Germline CDR1 SGHTA, CDR2 FQGNSA. The CDR3 is 17 amino acids. V dropped 6 bases and J dropped 8; count of bases not matched to a gene: 20. The chain's CDR3 is CASSVFLSGGRGSGYTF. For the CDR3, the DNA is TGTGCCAGCAGTGTTTTTCTATCAGGGGGCCGGGGGAGCGGCTACACCTTC. Variable domain in full (rest from reference TRBV7-2 and TRBJ1-2): GAGVSQSPSNKVTEKGKDVELRCDPISGHTALYWYRQSLGQGLEFLIYFQGNSAPDKSGLPSDRFSAERTGGSVSTLTIQRTQQEDSAVYLCASSVFLSGGRGSGYTFGSGTRLTVV.

This clonotype was seen repeatedly, ten times or more. The chain combines TRBV7-2 with TRBJ2-7; D might be TRBD2 (5 bases). CDR3 length: 13 amino acids. Germline assignment: CDR1 SGHTA and CDR2 FQGNSA. Trimming removed 2 bases from V and 4 bases from J, with 9 bases in between. CDR3: CASSLSGRYEQYV. DNA for the CDR3: TGTGCCAGCAGCTTAAGCGGTCGGTACGAGCAGTACGTC.

This clonotype was observed a handful of times. The V gene is TRBV20-1, the J gene TRBJ1-6; no definite D call. Germline CDR1 DFQATT, CDR2 SNEGSKA (reference sequence). This CDR3 has 16 amino acids. Trimming shortened V by 1 base and J by 8 bases, and 18 bases separated the two germline ends. The CDR3 DNA sequence: TGCAGTGCTAGAGGGATCCAACAAGTCGAGGATTCACCCCTCCACTTT. This gives the protein CSARGIQQVEDSPLHF.

This clonotype was found a few times. The gene calls are TRBV3-1 and TRBJ1-5; D gene ambiguous. The CDR3 extends over 15 amino acids. Trimming pared 4 bases from V and 0 bases from J, leaving 10 bases between. Per germline, CDR1 LGHDT and CDR2 YNNKEL (reference sequence). CDR3 loop: CASSPGVNSNQPQHF. In DNA, the CDR3 is TGTGCCAGCAGCCCGGGAGTGAATAGCAATCAGCCCCAGCATTTT.

In its sample, this clonotype was seen a few times. V and J are TRBV9 and TRBJ2-5, with D perhaps being TRBD1 or TRBD2 (5 bases each). CDR1 is SGDLS, CDR2 YYNGEE, per germline. V was shortened by 0 bases and J by 1 base, with 13 bases between the two germline ends. CDR3 length equals 16 residues. CDR3 DNA: TGTGCCAGCAGCGTAGAAACCGGGACCCTCCAAGAGACCCAGTACTTC. Its protein product is CASSVETGTLQETQYF.

This clonotype was detected many times. The chain links TRBV5-1 to TRBJ2-3, with D perhaps TRBD2 (7 bases). Germline V gene data show CDR1 as SGHRS and CDR2 as YFSETQ. Trimming took 6 bases from V and 5 from J, leaving 13 bases between them. This CDR3 region has 13 residues. CDR3 DNA: TGCGCCAGCAACGTGGGGGGGCAAGATACGCAGTATTTT. Its protein is CASNVGGQDTQYF.

The CDR3 spells CASRSGDSATEAFF. CDR3 DNA sequence: TGTGCCAGCAGATCAGGGGATTCGGCCACTGAAGCTTTCTTT. This chain connects TRBV7-2 to TRBJ1-1; D may be TRBD1 (6 bases). V was pared by 6 bases and J by 4 bases, with 15 bases between. This CDR3 is built from 14 residues. Germline V gene sequence: CDR1 SGHTA, CDR2 FQGNSA.

This clonotype was observed a few times. The chain carries TRBV5-1 and TRBJ2-3; 7 positions agree with TRBD1. CDR1 is SGHRS and CDR2 is YFSETQ in the germline V gene. Germline trimming cut 3 bases from V and 1 base from J; bases unmatched to any gene: 11. The CDR3 is 17 amino acids. CDR3 coding DNA: TGCGCCAGCAGCTCCTCCCCCACAGGGGAAGGCACAGATACGCAGTATTTT. Protein product: CASSSSPTGEGTDTQYF. Full variable domain (remainder filled in from reference TRBV5-1 and TRBJ2-3): KAGVTQTPRYLIKTRGQQVTLSCSPISGHRSVSWYQQTPGQGLQFLFEYFSETQRNKGNFPGRFSGRQFSNSRSEMNVSTLELGDSALYLCASSSSPTGEGTDTQYFGPGTRLTVL.

The table lists this clonotype with many counts. The genes are TRBV3-1 and TRBJ2-1; D possibly corresponds to TRBD2 (6 bases). Germline V gene sequence: CDR1 LGHDT, CDR2 YNNKEL (reference sequence). Trimming cost V 8 bases and J 10 bases, with 12 bases left between them. The CDR3 contains 11 residues. This CDR3 reads CASSGSGEQFF. The CDR3 DNA follows: TGTGCCAGCTCGGGAAGCGGGGAGCAGTTCTTC.

This chain uses TRBV5-1 with TRBJ2-3; D might be TRBD2 (6 bases). V was shortened by 4 bases and J by 5 bases, with 14 bases between the two germline ends. CDR1 and CDR2 (germline): SGHRS, YFSETQ. This CDR3 has 14 amino acids. The CDR3 DNA sequence: TGCGCCAGCAGCCTGGGGGGAACGGGAGATACGCAGTATTTT. Protein: CASSLGGTGDTQYF.

This clonotype was counted only a few times. V and J are TRBV29-1 and TRBJ2-5, with D tentatively TRBD1 (5 bases). The germline V and J ends were trimmed by 2 bases and 5 bases, with 9 bases remaining between them. CDR1 and CDR2 (germline): SQVTM, ANQGSEA. The CDR3 has 12 residues. The CDR3 DNA is TGCAGCGTTGAATGGGGCGCGGAGACCCAGTACTTC. Protein product: CSVEWGAETQYF.

V usage is TRBV12-3 or TRBV12-4 and J usage is TRBJ1-5, with D possibly matching TRBD1 (6 bases). V was cut by 8 bases and J by 5 bases, with 13 bases left in between. The length of the CDR3 is 13 residues. The CDR3 loop reads CASQGTAYQPQHF. Written as DNA, the CDR3 is TGTGCCAGCCAGGGGACGGCTTATCAGCCCCAGCATTTT.

This clonotype was counted at least ten times. This sequence joins TRBV7-2 and TRBJ1-1; D not certain. CDR1 and CDR2 from the germline V gene are SGHTA and FQGNSA. V shed 4 bases and J shed 4 bases, with 16 bases lying between them. CDR3 length equals 15 residues. CDR3 DNA sequence: TGTGCCAGCAGCTCGGATTGGGAGGGTACCACTGAAGCTTTCTTT. Its protein product is CASSSDWEGTTEAFF.

In the case of this clonotype: It may be a read error: a sequence one base away is much more abundant. No conserved phenylalanine or tryptophan ends this CDR3, so it is likely a read error. This chain uses TRBV5-1 with TRBJ2-3; 10 positions match TRBD2. Germline values: CDR1 SGHRS, CDR2 YFSETQ. The CDR3 spans 17 residues. V trimming: 0 bases; J trimming: 6 bases; junction bases outside the gene matches: 10. The CDR3 nucleotides are TGCGCCAGCAGCTTGGCCCCAGGAGCGGGGGGGCAGGATACGCAGTATCTT. Protein product: CASSLAPGAGGQDTQYL.

Only a few counts were recorded for this clonotype. The genes are TRBV3-1 and TRBJ1-6; D may be TRBD1 (6 bases). The CDR3 has 16 residues. Germline V gives CDR1 LGHDT, CDR2 YNNKEL (reference sequence). The V end lost 1 base, the J end lost 6 bases, and 13 bases lay between the germline ends. The CDR3 coding sequence is TGTGCCAGCAGCCAAGCCGGCAGGGGAGCTAATTCACCCCTCCACTTT. Translating gives CASSQAGRGANSPLHF.

The genes are TRBV20-1 and TRBJ1-5, with a weak D call TRBD1 (5 bases). Germline V gene sequence: CDR1 DFQATT, CDR2 SNEGSKA (reference sequence). The CDR3 runs to 13 residues. V was clipped by 6 bases and J by 4 bases, with 13 bases between them. The CDR3 region has the DNA TGCAGTGCCCGGGACCGAGAAAATCAGCCCCAGCATTTT. It translates to CSARDRENQPQHF.

This clonotype was observed many times. The chain has TRBV7-3 and TRBJ2-5; TRBD2 aligns across 7 bases. The V gene end was trimmed by 0 bases and the J gene end by 5 bases; junction bases not matched to a gene: 9. Germline V CDR1 and CDR2: SGHTA, FQGTGA. CDR3 length: 16 amino acids. The CDR3 loop is CASSLTGGSSRETQYF. CDR3 bases: TGTGCCAGCAGCTTAACCGGGGGGAGTTCTCGGGAGACCCAGTACTTC.

V gene TRBV6-2 or TRBV6-3 combines with J gene TRBJ1-5; no reliable D call. V lost 7 bases, J lost 0 bases, and 10 bases lay in between. CDR3 size: 14 residues. Germline V gene lookup returns CDR1 MNHEY and CDR2 SVGEGT. The CDR3 is CASTTLDSNQPQHF. The CDR3 bases are TGTGCCAGCACGACACTGGATAGCAATCAGCCCCAGCATTTT.

The CDR3 DNA follows: TGTGCCAGCAGCTTAGTCTCTAGCGTCTTCACAGATACGCAGTATTTT. Its translation is CASSLVSSVFTDTQYF. The rearrangement links TRBV7-2 to TRBJ2-3; D possibly corresponds to TRBD2 (6 bases). The length of the CDR3 is 16 residues. Trimming took off 1 base at V and 2 bases at J, with 13 bases between the two ends. The germline gives CDR1 SGHTA, CDR2 FQGNSA.

The rearrangement links TRBV7-3 to TRBJ2-2; D is unclear. V was clipped by 1 base and J by 4 bases, with 10 bases between them. Germline V CDR1 and CDR2: SGHTA, FQGTGA. CDR3 length: 15 amino acids. CDR3 region: CASSLNSGLTGELFF. The CDR3 coding sequence is TGTGCCAGCAGCTTAAACTCGGGTCTCACCGGGGAGCTGTTTTTT.

The table lists this clonotype with many counts. The chain uses TRBV9 and TRBJ1-6; D is possibly TRBD1 (6 bases). CDR3 length: 15 residues. Germline CDR1 is SGDLS and CDR2 is YYNGEE. With 0 bases removed from V and 9 bases from J, the gap between germline ends came to 13 bases. The CDR3 sequence: CASSVAYRETSPLHF. The CDR3 DNA follows: TGTGCCAGCAGCGTAGCGTACAGGGAGACTTCACCCCTCCACTTT.

The table lists this clonotype with many counts. The rearrangement uses TRBV5-1 and TRBJ2-2; 11 positions match TRBD1. The CDR3 totals 15 residues. CDR1 and CDR2 from the germline V gene are SGHRS and YFSETQ. The ends lost 7 bases at V and 4 bases at J; junction bases unmatched: 6. CDR3 bases: TGCGCCAGCGCGCGGACAGGGGGCAGCACCGGGGAGCTGTTTTTT. It codes for CASARTGGSTGELFF.

The genes are TRBV7-6 and TRBJ2-3; weak D call: TRBD2 (6 bases). Trimming removed 0 bases at V and 3 bases at J, with 19 bases between. The CDR3 is made up of 18 amino acids. The germline V gene encodes CDR1 SGHVS and CDR2 FNYEAQ. CDR3 sequence: CASSLATGALAYTDTQYF. The DNA of the CDR3 is TGTGCCAGCAGCTTAGCGACCGGGGCACTAGCCTATACAGATACGCAGTATTTT.